This TCR beta chain was sequenced during a study of shared clonotypes between healthy human individuals (dated by TCRdb to the early 2020s). Background for the entire study: Three men and a couple of women, aged 18 to 49 years, made up the cohort. For each donor, three plates each were used for CD4 naive and CD4 memory, two plates were used for CD8 naive, and one plate was used for CD8 memory. To estimate repertoire size and how much clonotype sharing occurs between individuals, the study deeply sequenced the blood TCR repertoires of several healthy adults. To increase sequencing depth and limit assay-specific biases, TCR repertoire library preparation and sequencing were carried out by different laboratories using diverse techniques. Per donor, leukapheresis produced somewhere between about 0.94 and 9.5 billion PBMCs. The full study reports these points: The small number of donors limited the genetic and exposure-history diversity represented. Sampling was restricted to blood, and TCR repertoires in tissues likely differ from the TCR repertoires found in blood. Naive subsets generally had larger estimated clonotype richness than memory subsets. Clonotypes shared by all four sorted-subset donors showed higher generation probabilities than non-shared clonotypes. Across four donors, 4.5% to 6.5% of naive CD4, around 3.3% of naive CD8, 2.3% of memory CD4, and approximately 0.4% of memory CD8 clonotypes were shared. Based on pairwise subsampling, the degree of clonotype sharing among donors was expected to be affected by sequencing depth. Rarefaction of sorted-subset datasets indicated incomplete sequencing despite the large sequencing depth.

For this chain, trimming is 4 bases at the V end and 3 bases at the J end, and the number of junction bases without a gene match is 5. From cysteine to phenylalanine, the CDR3 is 15 amino acids long. The only DNA kept is the CDR3, 45 bases in frame from the first base. The germline V gene supplies CDR1 LGHNA and CDR2 YNFKEQ. Regarding this clone: The antigen this receptor binds is unknown. Qualities for individual bases were not recorded, and no much larger clone is one base off.

TCR CDR3 regions were amplified from genomic DNA by multiplex PCR using the deep immunoSEQ assay. Extracted genomic DNA from each cell subset was distributed evenly across all wells of several immunoSEQ 96-well plates, and each plate was treated as a replicate. Each replicate PCR for sorted subsets received approximately 200 ng genomic DNA, equal to about 30,000 T cell genomes. Purified libraries were measured with a Qubit 3.0 fluorometer, size-checked on a Bioanalyzer 2100, and measured again with the KAPA Library Quantification kit. Every immunoSEQ 96-well plate was sequenced on a separate single-read 150-cycle Illumina NextSeq 550 flow cell. The original pipeline was this. The immunoSEQ output contained only junctional sequences without quality scores, so filtering could not match that applied to full-length reads. Sequences were annotated with PyIR, a Python wrapper for IgBLAST v1.9, using IMGT germline references to assign V/J genes and CDR3. Reads were filtered out if the reads had weak V/J assignments (E-value above 1e-6), no CDR3, stop codons, out-of-frame junctions, or ambiguous translated residues. V3J clonotypes were defined as sequences sharing an identical inferred V gene, J gene, and CDR3 amino acid sequence. The percentage overlap between two repertoires was calculated by dividing the number of shared unique clonotypes by the size of the smaller repertoire. Three approaches were used to assess repertoire richness: RTK rarefaction, the Chao1 estimator, and Recon v2.1 estimates of unobserved clonotypes. Generation probabilities were computed with OLGA for all TCRbeta clonotypes obtained by the gDNA method from a few donors. As stored in TCRdb, this immuneACCESS dataset retains in-frame rearrangements with V and J assigned. A fraction of the clones does not appear; measured against another copy, unresolved V genes explain less than half of the discrepancy, and the remainder lacks a known reason. V and J calls and clone size follow that table, whereas D and trimming were derived from the DNA. For this sample there are around 1.4 million clones; just under 99% appear just once. The ten largest clones add up to about 0.4% of the sample.

The donors were healthy, HIV-negative adults with no recently reported acute infections or vaccinations. All donors were Caucasian adults living in Nashville, Tennessee, USA. CD4+ T cells were enriched by magnetic negative selection, after which naive cells were positively selected on CD45RA and the negative fraction was taken as the memory subset. Blood was obtained by leukapheresis, after which PBMCs were separated by Ficoll-Histopaque density gradient centrifugation and cryopreserved in liquid nitrogen vapor phase. Purity and quantity of every magnetically sorted T cell population were checked by analytical flow cytometry. Each sorted fraction had its genomic DNA isolated and then quantified by UV absorbance on a Nanodrop 2000c.

Source material: naive CD4+ T cells sorted from blood. What the cell subset or site label conveys for this sample: CD45RA+ positively selected. The sequence joins TRBV4-2 to TRBJ1-3, and 8 bases in between align with TRBD1. The receptor was isolated from a man younger than 45 in good health. The CDR3 amino acid sequence is: CASSPTGASGNTIYF. The bases are TGTGCCAGCAGCCCGACAGGGGCGAGTGGAAACACCATATATTTT.